The rows below give T cell receptor beta chains drawn from one sample of a study of cytomegalovirus exposure and HLA in healthy donors. The data were produced by immunoSEQ multiplex PCR, yet TCRdb's version contains in-frame clones alone and is incomplete. The table includes more than 85,000 clones, 69% detected once. Sequenced sample: PBMCs. The source of these receptors is a woman in her 70s in good health and CMV-seropositive. Both conserved end residues are part of each CDR3. The order of the fields is D gene, J gene, V gene, clone size, CDR3 DNA, CDR3 protein. The D gene is left open where the match is weak. For some rows the clone size is stated as once, few or many, or as a class when expanded; others skip it.

d_call: -; j_call: TRBJ2-1; v_call: TRBV7-2; clone_size: few; cdr3_nt: TGTGCCAGCAGCCAAGGGAGGACTCCTGACAATGAGCAGTTCTTC; cdr3_aa: CASSQGRTPDNEQFF
d_call: -; j_call: TRBJ2-5; v_call: TRBV4-2; clone_size: -; cdr3_nt: TGTGCCAGCAGCCAAGATGACAACCGAATCCAAGAGACCCAGTACTTC; cdr3_aa: CASSQDDNRIQETQYF
d_call: -; j_call: TRBJ1-5; v_call: TRBV30; clone_size: -; cdr3_nt: TGTGCCTGGAGTGTGGGAGCGAATCAGCCCCAGCATTTT; cdr3_aa: CAWSVGANQPQHF
d_call: TRBD1; j_call: TRBJ2-2; v_call: TRBV29-1; clone_size: -; cdr3_nt: TGCAGCGTTGATAGGGGACAGGGGAACCCCGGGGAGCTGTTTTTT; cdr3_aa: CSVDRGQGNPGELFF
d_call: TRBD1; j_call: TRBJ2-1; v_call: TRBV6-5; clone_size: -; cdr3_nt: TGTGCCAGCAGGCCGGGACAGCCTTACAATGAGCAGTTCTTC; cdr3_aa: CASRPGQPYNEQFF
d_call: -; j_call: TRBJ1-2; v_call: TRBV5-1; clone_size: -; cdr3_nt: TGCGCCAGCAGCTCACAGGACCGTGGCTACACCTTC; cdr3_aa: CASSSQDRGYTF
d_call: TRBD1; j_call: TRBJ1-2; v_call: TRBV5-6; clone_size: -; cdr3_nt: TGTGCCAGCAGCTTGGACAGGGGTTACTATGGCTACACCTTC; cdr3_aa: CASSLDRGYYGYTF
d_call: -; j_call: TRBJ1-2; v_call: TRBV5-1; clone_size: -; cdr3_nt: TGCGCCAGCAGCTTATCCGGGATGGAGGGCTACACCTTC; cdr3_aa: CASSLSGMEGYTF
d_call: -; j_call: TRBJ2-5; v_call: TRBV18; clone_size: few; cdr3_nt: TGTGCCAGCTCACGACTGCAGAGGCAAGAGACCCAGTACTTC; cdr3_aa: CASSRLQRQETQYF
d_call: TRBD2; j_call: TRBJ2-7; v_call: TRBV19; clone_size: -; cdr3_nt: TGTGCCAGTAGTCCCTCTAGCGGGGCCTACGAGCAGTACTTC; cdr3_aa: CASSPSSGAYEQYF
d_call: TRBD1; j_call: TRBJ2-7; v_call: TRBV29-1; clone_size: -; cdr3_nt: TGCAGCGTTGCGGGGACAGGGGGTAATCACAAGGGTAACGAGCAGTACTTC; cdr3_aa: CSVAGTGGNHKGNEQYF
d_call: TRBD1; j_call: TRBJ1-5; v_call: TRBV29-1; clone_size: -; cdr3_nt: TGCAGCGTTGATGTCGGCACAGGGGGCGATCAGCCCCAGCATTTT; cdr3_aa: CSVDVGTGGDQPQHF
d_call: TRBD1; j_call: TRBJ1-2; v_call: TRBV5-1; clone_size: once; cdr3_nt: TGCGCCAGCGGCACGACAGGGGGCAACTATGGCTACACCTTC; cdr3_aa: CASGTTGGNYGYTF
d_call: TRBD1; j_call: TRBJ1-2; v_call: TRBV2; clone_size: -; cdr3_nt: TGTGCCAGCAGCGGGGGGGGGACAGATGGTTTCAGTAATGGCTACACCTTC; cdr3_aa: CASSGGGTDGFSNGYTF
d_call: -; j_call: TRBJ1-2; v_call: TRBV6-5; clone_size: few; cdr3_nt: TGTGCCTCCCTACTTTATCCTCTCCAATATGGCTACACCTTC; cdr3_aa: CASLLYPLQYGYTF
d_call: TRBD1; j_call: TRBJ1-1; v_call: TRBV10-3; clone_size: -; cdr3_nt: TGTGCCATCAGTAAGGACAGGATGAACACTGAAGCTTTCTTT; cdr3_aa: CAISKDRMNTEAFF
d_call: TRBD2; j_call: TRBJ2-3; v_call: TRBV6-1; clone_size: -; cdr3_nt: TGTGCCAGCAGTGGTGGGACTAGCTTGGCAGATACGCAGTATTTT; cdr3_aa: CASSGGTSLADTQYF
d_call: -; j_call: TRBJ2-7; v_call: TRBV14; clone_size: -; cdr3_nt: TGTGCCAGCAGCCAAGGCGCGGCGAACTACGAGCAGTACTTC; cdr3_aa: CASSQGAANYEQYF
d_call: -; j_call: TRBJ1-1; v_call: TRBV25-1; clone_size: -; cdr3_nt: TGTGCCAGCAGTGCCCGGACTGAAGCTTTCTTT; cdr3_aa: CASSARTEAFF
d_call: TRBD2; j_call: TRBJ2-7; v_call: TRBV6-5; clone_size: -; cdr3_nt: TGTGCCAGCAGACTAGCGGGGGAGTCCTACGAGCAGTACTTC; cdr3_aa: CASRLAGESYEQYF
d_call: TRBD1; j_call: TRBJ1-1; v_call: TRBV6-5; clone_size: -; cdr3_nt: TGTGCCAGCAGCGAGACAGGGGAGATGGCTTTCTTT; cdr3_aa: CASSETGEMAFF
d_call: TRBD1; j_call: TRBJ2-2; v_call: TRBV2; clone_size: -; cdr3_nt: TGTGCCAGCAGTTCGGGACAGGGGGATGTCGGGGAGCTGTTTTTT; cdr3_aa: CASSSGQGDVGELFF
d_call: TRBD1; j_call: TRBJ2-3; v_call: TRBV2; clone_size: -; cdr3_nt: TGTGCCAGCAGTACACAGGGGGCTACCACAGATACGCAGTATTTT; cdr3_aa: CASSTQGATTDTQYF
d_call: TRBD1; j_call: TRBJ2-7; v_call: TRBV29-1; clone_size: -; cdr3_nt: TGCAGCGTGGGACAGGGACTGGGGTACGAGCAGTACTTC; cdr3_aa: CSVGQGLGYEQYF
d_call: TRBD2; j_call: TRBJ2-5; v_call: TRBV5-1; clone_size: -; cdr3_nt: TGCGCCAGCAGCCCTAGCGGGGGGGCCCGTGAGACCCAGTACTTC; cdr3_aa: CASSPSGGARETQYF
d_call: -; j_call: TRBJ2-5; v_call: TRBV5-6; clone_size: -; cdr3_nt: TGTGCCAGCAGCCTCAGGGGCCTGGAGACCCAGTACTTC; cdr3_aa: CASSLRGLETQYF
d_call: -; j_call: TRBJ2-3; v_call: TRBV2; clone_size: few; cdr3_nt: TGTGCCAGCACGCGGGTAGTAGATACGCAGTATTTT; cdr3_aa: CASTRVVDTQYF
d_call: -; j_call: TRBJ2-3; v_call: TRBV11-2; clone_size: -; cdr3_nt: TGTGCCAGCAGCTTACAGTTGGGCACAGATACGCAGTATTTT; cdr3_aa: CASSLQLGTDTQYF
d_call: -; j_call: TRBJ2-7; v_call: TRBV7-2; clone_size: few; cdr3_nt: TGTGCCAGCAACCAGGACACCTACGAGCAGTACTTC; cdr3_aa: CASNQDTYEQYF
d_call: TRBD1; j_call: TRBJ1-1; v_call: TRBV20-1; clone_size: few; cdr3_nt: TGCAGTGCGTACGACAGGGCAGCTTTCTTT; cdr3_aa: CSAYDRAAFF
d_call: -; j_call: TRBJ2-3; v_call: TRBV4-2; clone_size: -; cdr3_nt: TGTGCCAGCAGCCAGGACTCTCCCCAGACGCAGTATTTT; cdr3_aa: CASSQDSPQTQYF
d_call: -; j_call: TRBJ1-2; v_call: TRBV4-2; clone_size: -; cdr3_nt: TGTGCCAGCAGTCCAGACAGGCAAGCTAACTATGGCTACACCTTC; cdr3_aa: CASSPDRQANYGYTF
d_call: TRBD2; j_call: TRBJ2-1; v_call: TRBV29-1; clone_size: once; cdr3_nt: TGCAGCGTTGGGCCAGGACTAGCGGGGGCTGAGCAGTTCTTC; cdr3_aa: CSVGPGLAGAEQFF
d_call: TRBD1; j_call: TRBJ1-2; v_call: TRBV7-3; clone_size: -; cdr3_nt: TGTGCCAGCAGCTCGGGACAGGGGGCTAATGGCTACACCTTC; cdr3_aa: CASSSGQGANGYTF
d_call: TRBD1; j_call: TRBJ1-6; v_call: TRBV30; clone_size: -; cdr3_nt: TGTGCCTGGAGGACCGGGACAGGGACTTCACCCCTCCACTTT; cdr3_aa: CAWRTGTGTSPLHF
d_call: -; j_call: TRBJ2-7; v_call: TRBV14; clone_size: -; cdr3_nt: TGTGCCAGCAGCCCAAGCGCGACCTACGAGCAGTACTTC; cdr3_aa: CASSPSATYEQYF
d_call: TRBD1; j_call: TRBJ2-7; v_call: TRBV7-2; clone_size: -; cdr3_nt: TGTGCCAGCAGCTTAGCGCGTTCAGGGACAGGGGGCTACGAGCAGTACTTC; cdr3_aa: CASSLARSGTGGYEQYF
d_call: -; j_call: TRBJ2-2; v_call: TRBV4-1; clone_size: -; cdr3_nt: TGCGCCAGCAGCCAAGATCCGAGCACCCAGGGAAGCACCGGGGAGCTGTTTTTT; cdr3_aa: CASSQDPSTQGSTGELFF
d_call: TRBD2; j_call: TRBJ2-3; v_call: TRBV6-1; clone_size: -; cdr3_nt: TGTGTCAGCAGTGAAGCGAAGGGACTAGACACAGATACGCAGTATTTT; cdr3_aa: CVSSEAKGLDTDTQYF
d_call: TRBD1; j_call: TRBJ2-2; v_call: TRBV11-2; clone_size: -; cdr3_nt: TGTGCCAGCAGCGGGGGACAGGATTTTTTCGGCCCCGGGGAGCTGTTTTTT; cdr3_aa: CASSGGQDFFGPGELFF
d_call: -; j_call: TRBJ1-2; v_call: TRBV29-1; clone_size: -; cdr3_nt: TGCAGCGTCAGGTCACAGGTCTATGGCTACACCTTC; cdr3_aa: CSVRSQVYGYTF